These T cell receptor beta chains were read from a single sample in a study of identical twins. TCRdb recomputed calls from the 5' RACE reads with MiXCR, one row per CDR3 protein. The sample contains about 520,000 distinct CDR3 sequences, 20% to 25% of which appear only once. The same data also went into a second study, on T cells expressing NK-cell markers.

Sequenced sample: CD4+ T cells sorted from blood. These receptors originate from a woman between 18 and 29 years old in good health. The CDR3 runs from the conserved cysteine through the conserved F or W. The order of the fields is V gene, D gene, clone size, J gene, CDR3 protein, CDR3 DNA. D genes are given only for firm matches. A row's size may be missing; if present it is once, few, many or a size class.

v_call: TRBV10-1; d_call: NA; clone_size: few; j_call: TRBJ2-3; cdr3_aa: CASSEGHTQYF; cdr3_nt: TGCGCCAGCAGTGAGGGGCATACGCAGTATTTT
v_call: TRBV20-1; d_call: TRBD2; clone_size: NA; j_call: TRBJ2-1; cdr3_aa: CSASRLAGDEQFF; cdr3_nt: TGCAGTGCTAGCAGACTAGCGGGCGATGAGCAGTTCTTC
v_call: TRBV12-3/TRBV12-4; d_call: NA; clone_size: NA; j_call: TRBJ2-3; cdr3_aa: CASSFFSVSTDTQYF; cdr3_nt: TGTGCCAGCAGTTTTTTTTCGGTTAGCACAGATACGCAGTATTTT
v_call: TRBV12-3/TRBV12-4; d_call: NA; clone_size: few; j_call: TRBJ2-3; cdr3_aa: CASGGYPTDTQYF; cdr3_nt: TGTGCCAGCGGGGGGTACCCCACAGATACGCAGTATTTT
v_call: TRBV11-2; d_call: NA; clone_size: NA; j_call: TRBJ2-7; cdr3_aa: CASSPTRGGVEQYF; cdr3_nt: TGTGCCAGCAGCCCAACGAGGGGGGGCGTAGAGCAGTACTTC
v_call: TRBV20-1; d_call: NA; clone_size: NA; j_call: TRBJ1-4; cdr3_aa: CSAPRAQNEKLFF; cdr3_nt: TGCAGTGCCCCCCGGGCCCAAAATGAAAAACTGTTTTTT
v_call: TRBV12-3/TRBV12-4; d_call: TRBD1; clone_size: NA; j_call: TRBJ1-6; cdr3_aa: CASTSTGGGWSPLHF; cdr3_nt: TGTGCCAGCACCTCAACAGGGGGCGGGTGGTCACCCCTCCACTTT
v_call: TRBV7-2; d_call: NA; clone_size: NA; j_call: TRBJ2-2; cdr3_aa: CASSLSATGELFF; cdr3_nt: TGTGCCAGCAGCTTGTCGGCCACCGGGGAGCTGTTTTTT
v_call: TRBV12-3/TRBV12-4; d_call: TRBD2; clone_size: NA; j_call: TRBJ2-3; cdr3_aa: CASSPAGGSTDTQYF; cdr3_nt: TGTGCCAGCAGCCCAGCGGGGGGGAGCACAGATACGCAGTATTTT
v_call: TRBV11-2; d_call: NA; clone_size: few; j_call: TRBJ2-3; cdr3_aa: CASSRVPGRVDTQYF; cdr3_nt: TGTGCCAGCAGCCGAGTCCCGGGACGTGTAGATACGCAGTATTTT
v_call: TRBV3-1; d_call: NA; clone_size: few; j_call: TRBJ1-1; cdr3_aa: CASSQGREAFF; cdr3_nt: TGTGCCAGCAGCCAAGGAAGGGAGGCTTTCTTT
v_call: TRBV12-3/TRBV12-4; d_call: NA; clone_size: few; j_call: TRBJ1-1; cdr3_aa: CASRTGRNTEAFF; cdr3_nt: TGTGCCAGCAGGACCGGGAGGAACACTGAAGCTTTCTTT
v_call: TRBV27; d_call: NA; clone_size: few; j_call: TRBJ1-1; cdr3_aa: CATRRVGTEAFF; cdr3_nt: TGTGCCACCCGGCGAGTGGGGACTGAAGCTTTCTTT
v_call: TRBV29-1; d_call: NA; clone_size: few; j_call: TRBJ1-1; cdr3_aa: CSGWGHTNTEAFF; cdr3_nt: TGCAGCGGGTGGGGACACACGAACACTGAAGCTTTCTTT
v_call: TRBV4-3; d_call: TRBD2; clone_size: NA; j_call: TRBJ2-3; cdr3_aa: CASSQGSSGSPTDTQYF; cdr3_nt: TGCGCCAGCAGCCAAGGTTCAAGCGGGAGTCCTACAGATACGCAGTATTTT
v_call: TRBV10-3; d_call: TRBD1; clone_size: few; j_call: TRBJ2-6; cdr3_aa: CAISGQALGVLTF; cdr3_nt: TGTGCCATCAGCGGACAGGCTTTAGGCGTCCTGACTTTC
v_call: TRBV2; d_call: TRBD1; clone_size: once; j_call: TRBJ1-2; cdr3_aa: CASSADRFYGYTF; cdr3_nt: TGTGCCAGCAGTGCGGACAGGTTTTATGGCTACACCTTC
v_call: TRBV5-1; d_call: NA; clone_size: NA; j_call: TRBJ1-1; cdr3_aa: CASRFGGPFLDTEAFF; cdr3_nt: TGCGCCAGCAGGTTTGGGGGCCCGTTCTTGGACACTGAAGCTTTCTTT
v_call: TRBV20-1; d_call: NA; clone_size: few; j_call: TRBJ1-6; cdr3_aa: CSALDRLNSPLHF; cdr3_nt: TGCAGTGCCCTCGACAGACTGAATTCACCCCTCCACTTT
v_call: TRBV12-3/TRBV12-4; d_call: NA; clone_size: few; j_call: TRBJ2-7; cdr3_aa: CASGFRLPYEQYF; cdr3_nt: TGTGCCAGCGGTTTTCGCCTGCCCTACGAGCAGTACTTC
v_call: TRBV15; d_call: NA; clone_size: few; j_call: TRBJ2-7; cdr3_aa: CATSRGRVYEQYF; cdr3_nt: TGTGCCACCAGCAGAGGTAGAGTCTACGAGCAGTACTTC
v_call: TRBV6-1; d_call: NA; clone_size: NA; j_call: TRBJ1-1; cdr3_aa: CASRNRPLVNTEAFF; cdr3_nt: TGTGCCAGCAGGAACCGTCCGCTAGTGAACACTGAAGCTTTCTTT
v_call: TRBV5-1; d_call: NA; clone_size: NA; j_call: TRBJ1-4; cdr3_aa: CASSIVQGHNEKLFF; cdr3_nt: TGCGCCAGCAGCATCGTTCAGGGACACAATGAAAAACTGTTTTTT
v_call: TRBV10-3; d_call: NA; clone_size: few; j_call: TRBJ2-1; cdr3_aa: CAISYDRNEQFF; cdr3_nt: TGTGCCATCAGTTACGATCGGAATGAGCAGTTCTTC
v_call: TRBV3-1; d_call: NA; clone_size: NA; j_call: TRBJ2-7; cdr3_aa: CASSHGTGLGEQYF; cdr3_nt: TGTGCCAGCAGCCACGGGACGGGGTTAGGAGAGCAGTACTTC
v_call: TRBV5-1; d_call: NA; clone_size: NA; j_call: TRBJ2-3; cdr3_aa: CASSPGRGGSDTQYF; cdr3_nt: TGCGCCAGCAGCCCGGGACGAGGAGGGTCAGATACGCAGTATTTT
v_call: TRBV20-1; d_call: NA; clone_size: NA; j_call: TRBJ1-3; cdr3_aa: CSASTSGGNTIYF; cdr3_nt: TGCAGTGCTAGTACCTCAGGGGGAAACACCATATATTTT
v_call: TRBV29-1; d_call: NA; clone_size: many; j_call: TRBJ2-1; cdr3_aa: CSVNRAGEQFF; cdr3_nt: TGCAGCGTCAACAGGGCGGGTGAGCAGTTCTTC
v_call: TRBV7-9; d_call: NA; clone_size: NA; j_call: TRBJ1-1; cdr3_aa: CASSLAVGRGNTEAFF; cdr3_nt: TGTGCCAGCAGCTTAGCGGTGGGCAGAGGGAACACTGAAGCTTTCTTT
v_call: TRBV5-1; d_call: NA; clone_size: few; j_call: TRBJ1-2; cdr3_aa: CASSTQKPGTYGYTF; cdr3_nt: TGCGCCAGCAGCACGCAAAAACCCGGGACTTATGGCTACACCTTC
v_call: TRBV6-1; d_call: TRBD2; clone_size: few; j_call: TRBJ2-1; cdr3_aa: CASSRGTSRVYNEQFF; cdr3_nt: TGTGCCAGCAGCCGCGGGACTAGCCGGGTCTACAATGAGCAGTTCTTC